This is a list of T cell receptor beta chains from one sample in a study of cytomegalovirus exposure and HLA in healthy donors. The data were produced by immunoSEQ multiplex PCR, yet TCRdb's version contains in-frame clones alone and is incomplete. The sample has approximately 180,000 clones, 81% seen once. The sequencing sample was made of PBMCs. These receptors came from a man between 18 and 35 years old in good health and CMV-seronegative. CDR3s include the opening cysteine and the closing phenylalanine or tryptophan. A D gene is named only where the DNA matches it firmly. Only part of the rows carry a size: once, few, many, or a class if the clone is expanded.

V gene	J gene	clone size	D gene	CDR3 protein	CDR3 DNA
TRBV13	TRBJ2-7	-	TRBD1	CASSLGDRLYEQYF	TGTGCCAGCAGCTTAGGGGACAGGCTGTACGAGCAGTACTTC
TRBV29-1	TRBJ1-3	-	-	CSVEDLRELGNTIYF	TGCAGCGTTGAAGATCTTCGGGAACTTGGAAACACCATATATTTT
TRBV7-7	TRBJ2-2	-	-	CASSPDRFTGELFF	TGTGCTAGCAGCCCAGACAGATTCACCGGGGAGCTGTTTTTT
TRBV21-1	TRBJ2-7	-	-	CASSKVRSSYEQYF	TGTGCCAGCAGCAAAGTTCGGTCGTCCTACGAGCAGTACTTC
TRBV10-3	TRBJ1-1	-	-	CAISEPGWGAEAFF	TGTGCCATCAGTGAACCAGGCTGGGGGGCTGAAGCTTTCTTT
TRBV25-1	TRBJ2-7	-	-	CASSEREARRVYEQYF	TGTGCCAGCAGTGAACGCGAAGCCCGACGGGTGTACGAGCAGTACTTC
TRBV28	TRBJ2-1	-	-	CASSLPREWVNEQFF	TGTGCCAGCAGTTTACCACGGGAGTGGGTGAATGAGCAGTTCTTC
TRBV4-3	TRBJ2-2	-	TRBD2	CASSQGVAGGLNGELFF	TGCGCCAGCAGCCAAGGGGTAGCGGGGGGGCTTAACGGGGAGCTGTTTTTT
TRBV11-2	TRBJ2-2	-	TRBD1	CASSLRGRPNTGELFF	TGTGCCAGCAGCTTAAGGGGGCGGCCGAACACCGGGGAGCTGTTTTTT
TRBV6-1	TRBJ2-3	once	-	CASSEVQGTDTQYF	TGTGCCAGCAGTGAAGTCCAGGGCACAGATACGCAGTATTTT
TRBV19	TRBJ2-7	-	TRBD2	CASSIGAGDYEQYF	TGTGCCAGTAGTATAGGGGCGGGAGACTACGAGCAGTACTTC
TRBV10-3	TRBJ1-3	-	-	CAILQDRSGNTIYF	TGTGCCATCCTTCAGGACAGAAGCGGAAACACCATATATTTT
TRBV14	TRBJ2-7	-	-	CASSQDWPSYEQYF	TGTGCCAGCAGCCAAGATTGGCCATCCTACGAGCAGTACTTC
TRBV11-2	TRBJ2-5	once	-	CASSLLEGWEQYF	TGTGCCAGCAGCCTTTTGGAGGGCTGGGAGCAGTACTTC
TRBV6-6	TRBJ1-2	-	-	CAAGERPMHGYTF	TGTGCCGCCGGGGAGAGGCCCATGCATGGCTACACCTTC
TRBV7-9	TRBJ1-2	few	TRBD1	CASSLAGTGGYGYTF	TGTGCCAGCAGCTTAGCCGGGACAGGGGGCTATGGCTACACCTTC
TRBV6-1	TRBJ2-1	-	TRBD2	CASRLAGEYNEQFF	TGTGCCAGCAGACTAGCGGGAGAATACAATGAGCAGTTCTTC
TRBV7-8	TRBJ2-1	once	-	CASSLQRFKNNEQFF	TGTGCCAGCAGCTTACAGCGTTTTAAGAACAATGAGCAGTTCTTC
TRBV4-2	TRBJ2-5	-	-	CASSQVPVGGVETQYF	TGTGCCAGCAGCCAAGTCCCGGTCGGCGGGGTGGAGACCCAGTACTTC
TRBV28	TRBJ2-3	-	-	CASSPPADRDTQYF	TGTGCCAGCAGTCCCCCCGCCGATCGGGATACGCAGTATTTT
TRBV10-3	TRBJ2-2	-	-	CAFRVFNTGELFF	TGTGCCTTCCGGGTCTTTAACACCGGGGAGCTGTTTTTT
TRBV6-5	TRBJ2-3	-	TRBD2	CASSYLRGYTDTQYF	TGTGCCAGCAGTTACTTGCGGGGGTACACAGATACGCAGTATTTT
TRBV19	TRBJ2-3	-	TRBD1	CASSRGQGNADTQYF	TGTGCCAGTAGTCGCGGACAGGGGAACGCAGATACGCAGTATTTT
TRBV15	TRBJ2-5	-	TRBD2	CATSAPSGLETQYF	TGTGCCACCAGTGCCCCTAGCGGGTTAGAGACCCAGTACTTC
TRBV5-6	TRBJ2-3	-	TRBD1	CASSIGQGFTDTQYF	TGTGCCAGCAGCATAGGACAGGGGTTCACAGATACGCAGTATTTT
TRBV7-9	TRBJ2-4	-	TRBD2	CASSSLRSSGLAKNIQYF	TGTGCCAGCAGCTCCCTCCGGTCTAGCGGACTAGCCAAAAACATTCAGTACTTC
TRBV18	TRBJ2-7	-	TRBD2	CASSGELAGPQVDYEQYF	TGTGCCAGCTCAGGAGAACTAGCGGGGCCCCAGGTCGACTACGAGCAGTACTTC
TRBV9	TRBJ1-1	few	-	CASSPPPQGGAFF	TGTGCCAGCAGCCCTCCCCCCCAAGGGGGAGCTTTCTTT
TRBV6-1	TRBJ1-3	-	TRBD1	CASSMTGISGNTIYF	TGTGCCAGCAGTATGACAGGGATATCTGGAAACACCATATATTTT
TRBV5-6	TRBJ2-3	-	-	CASSLKEIWGADTQYF	TGTGCCAGCAGCTTGAAGGAGATTTGGGGGGCAGATACGCAGTATTTT
TRBV4-1	TRBJ2-7	-	-	CASSQLPNVPGGSRGGYEQYF	TGCGCCAGCAGCCAACTACCCAATGTCCCAGGGGGCTCAAGGGGGGGCTACGAGCAGTACTTC
TRBV5-6	TRBJ1-1	-	-	CASSPTGFNTEAFF	TGTGCCAGCAGCCCCACAGGGTTCAACACTGAAGCTTTCTTT
TRBV4-2	TRBJ1-2	-	-	CASSQEAGAGYTF	TGTGCCAGCAGCCAAGAGGCAGGGGCGGGCTACACCTTC
TRBV30	TRBJ2-7	-	TRBD2	CAAGFYEQYF	TGTGCAGCGGGATTCTACGAGCAGTACTTC
TRBV4-3	TRBJ2-5	-	-	CASSQESQDREAETQYF	TGCGCCAGCAGCCAAGAGAGTCAAGACAGGGAGGCAGAGACCCAGTACTTC
TRBV10-3	TRBJ1-1	-	TRBD1	CAIRDRLELEAFF	TGTGCCATCAGGGACAGGTTGGAACTCGAAGCTTTCTTT
TRBV4-3	TRBJ2-1	-	-	CASSQDRAGYNEQFF	TGCGCCAGCAGCCAAGATAGGGCGGGTTACAATGAGCAGTTCTTC
TRBV28	TRBJ2-2	-	-	CASNEGRNTGELFF	TGTGCCAGCAATGAAGGGAGGAACACCGGGGAGCTGTTTTTT
TRBV7-2	TRBJ2-4	-	-	CASSLRQPQNIQYF	TGTGCCAGCAGCTTACGACAGCCCCAAAACATTCAGTACTTC
TRBV6-1	TRBJ1-2	-	-	CASSDGLRQADHYGYTF	TGTGCCAGCAGTGATGGTCTTCGCCAGGCAGACCACTATGGCTACACCTTC
TRBV10-2	TRBJ2-7	few	-	CASSDVAGLNEQYF	TGCGCCAGCAGTGATGTGGCAGGGCTTAACGAGCAGTACTTC
TRBV25-1	TRBJ2-4	-	TRBD2	CASSEAGGARAIQYF	TGTGCCAGCAGTGAGGCCGGGGGGGCACGGGCCATTCAGTACTTC